This T cell receptor beta chain was captured by sequencing in a study of cytomegalovirus exposure and HLA in healthy donors. About the study: Genotyping showed around 81% of roughly 390 donors falling in the Caucasian-associated ancestry cluster.

Both 60 Vbeta primers and 13 Jbeta primers went into the PCR. This table comes from immunoSEQ multiplex PCR, and its TCRdb copy is limited to in-frame clones, with some not included. The sample includes 150,000 to 200,000 clones, 60% to 80% of them seen just once. Findings of the study overall: Most sequenced TCRs were rare (though some public TCRs occurred in many donors). Later examination showed HLA-associated TCR beta chains had greater clonal expansion than equally common others. Immune exposure information available was restricted to CMV serostatus.

Points on this clone: Antigen unknown.

The TCR comes from a woman aged 40 to 55 in good health and CMV-seropositive. What was sequenced was PBMCs.

The CDR3 bases are TGTGCCAGCAGTGAAGGAGCGGGGGGGATAGGGACCCAGTACTTC. The encoded protein is CASSEGAGGIGTQYF. V usage is TRBV2 and J usage is TRBJ2-5, with 10 nucleotides matching TRBD2. V shed 1 base and J 7 bases; nucleotides not matched to a gene: 6. The germline V gene has CDR1 SNHLY and CDR2 FYNNEI. CDR3 length: 15 residues. The whole variable domain, remainder taken from reference TRBV2 and TRBJ2-5, is EPEVTQTPSHQVTQMGQEVILRCVPISNHLYFYWYRQILGQKVEFLVSFYNNEISEKSEIFDDQFSVERPDGSNFTLKIRSTKLEDSAMYFCASSEGAGGIGTQYFGPGTRLLVL.